Below are 13 T cell receptor beta chains sequenced from a single sample in a study of molecular identifiers for immune sequencing clone quantification. MiXCR, applied by TCRdb to the PCR reads, yields one record per CDR3 protein. The table has under 600,000 distinct CDR3 sequences, approximately 25% seen once. Sequenced sample: naive CD8+ T cells from blood, with Jurkat cell RNA spiked in. This sample's subset: FACS-sorted CD8+CD4-CCR7+CD45RA+ naive T cells. Source of these receptors: a human donor in good health. Some libraries in this study had Jurkat cell RNA spiked in.

Remarks on this clonotype: Given a much more abundant clone one base away, this may be a read error. The CDR3 DNA sequence: TGTGCCACCAGTGATACGGACAGGGGGCCTGGGGCCAACGTCCTGGCTTTC. Translated, it gives CATSDTDRGPGANVLAF. This chain joins TRBV24-1 and TRBJ2-6; TRBD1 matches 11 bases. The CDR3 length is 17 residues. The germline V gene has CDR1 KGHDR and CDR2 SFDVKD.

DNA for the CDR3: TGTGCCAGCTCATCGGACAGGGGATTTAGCAATGAGCAGTTCTTC. Amino acids: CASSSDRGFSNEQFF. V is TRBV18 and J is TRBJ2-1; 9 bases match TRBD1. Germline CDR1 reads KGHSH; CDR2 reads LQKENI. The CDR3 has 15 residues. V was pared by 5 bases and J by 6 bases, with 8 bases of the junction left unmatched.

This sequence joins TRBV29-1 and TRBJ2-7; D might be TRBD1 (6 bases). V was clipped by 8 bases and J by 1 base, with 15 bases between them. In germline, CDR1 is SQVTM, CDR2 ANQGSEA. The CDR3 loop spans 13 amino acids. CDR3 protein: CSSKLDSSYEQYF. The CDR3 DNA follows: TGCAGCTCCAAACTGGACAGTTCCTACGAGCAGTACTTC.

This clonotype has at least ten counts. CDR3 region: CASSRQDSYGYTF. CDR3 nucleotide sequence: TGTGCCAGCAGCCGTCAGGACAGCTATGGCTACACCTTC. The chain recombines TRBV3-1 with TRBJ1-2, with D perhaps matching TRBD1 (6 bases). In germline, CDR1 is LGHDT, CDR2 YNNKEL (reference sequence). The CDR3 spans 13 residues. V lost 4 bases, J lost 4 bases, and 10 bases lay in between. Complete variable domain (other parts from reference TRBV3-1 and TRBJ1-2): DTAVSQTPKYLVTQMGNDKSIKCEQNLGHDTMYWYKQDSKKFLKIMFSYNNKELIINETVPNRFSPKSPDKAHLNLHINSLELGDSAVYFCASSRQDSYGYTFGSGTRLTVV.

The gene calls are TRBV27 and TRBJ2-1, with D possibly being TRBD2 (5 bases). The CDR3 totals 13 residues. Trimming stripped 4 bases from V and 6 bases from J, with 10 bases between. Germline V gene lookup returns CDR1 MNHEY and CDR2 SMNVEV (reference sequence). The CDR3 DNA reads TGTGCCAGCAGTTCCGGACTTTTCAATGAGCAGTTCTTC. Translation: CASSSGLFNEQFF.

On this clonotype: A much larger clone differs by one base, so this may be a read error. J is TRBJ2-7 and V is TRBV4-3, with D perhaps TRBD2 (6 bases). V was clipped by 0 bases and J by 3 bases, with 12 bases between them. Germline V gene data show CDR1 as LGHNA and CDR2 as YSLEER. The CDR3 has 15 residues. CDR3 region: CASSQDSGVYYEQYF. The CDR3 nucleotides read TGCGCCAGCAGCCAAGACTCGGGAGTATACTACGAGCAGTACTTC.

This clonotype was found a few times. The chain recombines TRBV29-1 with TRBJ1-2, with TRBD1 matching over 7 bases. Germline V gene sequence: CDR1 SQVTM, CDR2 ANQGSEA. V shed 7 bases and J 8 bases; nucleotides not matched to a gene: 13. This CDR3 comprises 13 residues. CDR3 in amino acids: CSAETGTEPGYTF. In DNA, the CDR3 is TGCAGCGCCGAAACCGGGACAGAGCCCGGCTACACCTTC.

Concerning this clonotype itself: Its ends do not fully match the called genes, so a read error is possible. The chain combines TRBV24-1 with TRBJ2-3; 8 bases match TRBD1. The CDR3 has 14 amino acids. In germline, CDR1 is KGHDR, CDR2 SFDVKD. CDR3 loop: CVTSETGVADTQYF. CDR3 bases: TGTGTCACCAGTGAGACAGGGGTCGCAGATACGCAGTATTTT.

The CDR3 protein is CASSQVENTGYNEQFF. CDR3 coding DNA: TGCGCCAGCAGCCAAGTGGAGAATACAGGGTACAATGAGCAGTTCTTC. V gene TRBV4-3 combines with J gene TRBJ2-1, with D possibly matching TRBD1 (6 bases). The CDR3 covers 16 residues. V lost 1 base, J lost 4 bases, and 14 bases lay in between. Looked up from germline, CDR1 is LGHNA and CDR2 is YSLEER.

This clonotype was seen ten or more times. The V gene is TRBV7-2, the J gene TRBJ1-5; D unclear. Germline CDR1 is SGHTA and CDR2 is FQGNSA. The CDR3 covers 18 residues. V was cut by 2 bases and J by 4 bases, with 21 bases left in between. CDR3 residues: CASSLSVARGQINQPQHF. The CDR3 nucleotides read TGTGCCAGCAGCTTAAGTGTTGCACGAGGGCAGATTAATCAGCCCCAGCATTTT. Together with reference TRBV7-2 and TRBJ1-5, the CDR3 gives the full variable domain: GAGVSQSPSNKVTEKGKDVELRCDPISGHTALYWYRQSLGQGLEFLIYFQGNSAPDKSGLPSDRFSAERTGGSVSTLTIQRTQQEDSAVYLCASSLSVARGQINQPQHFGDGTRLSIL.

This clonotype was counted at least ten times. V usage is TRBV7-2 and J usage is TRBJ2-1; D not certain. Germline assignment: CDR1 SGHTA and CDR2 FQGNSA. Trimming removed 3 bases from V and 0 bases from J, with 6 bases in between. The CDR3 runs to 14 residues. The CDR3 DNA sequence: TGTGCCAGCAGCTTCCTTGACTCCTACAATGAGCAGTTCTTC. It encodes CASSFLDSYNEQFF.

V gene TRBV19 combines with J gene TRBJ1-5, with no clear D. V gave up 0 bases and J gave up 5 bases, with 8 bases separating them. Germline CDR1 is LNHDA and CDR2 is SQIVND (reference sequence). The CDR3 has 14 residues. The CDR3 region is CASSIDGSDQPQHF. The CDR3 DNA sequence: TGTGCCAGTAGTATAGACGGATCTGATCAGCCCCAGCATTTT.

V gene TRBV21-1 combines with J gene TRBJ1-6; TRBD1 is taken as the D call from the table, unchecked against the DNA. TRBV21-1 is a listed pseudogene. The CDR3 consists of 16 residues. The CDR3 sequence: CASRARTVHYNSPLHF. The CDR3 DNA reads as TGTGCCAGCAGAGCCCGGACCGTCCACTATAATTCACCCCTCCACTTT.